These 6 T cell receptor beta chains were sequenced from one sample in a study of OX40 agonist ivuxolimab in advanced cancers. Generated by immunoSEQ multiplex PCR, the TCRdb table keeps only in-frame clones and is missing some. The repertoire holds about 59,000 clones, with under 90% as singletons. The material was CD4+ or CD8+ T cells sorted from blood, obtained in a trial of the OX40 agonist ivuxolimab. The receptors stem from an adult with an advanced solid tumor such as melanoma, head and neck, liver or kidney cancer.

This clone was detected a few times. This chain connects TRBV7-6 to TRBJ2-7; D is possibly TRBD1 or TRBD2 (6 bases each). This CDR3 comprises 14 residues. V lost 7 bases, J lost 2 bases, and 15 bases lay in between. CDR1 SGHVS and CDR2 FNYEAQ come from the germline V gene. CDR3 bases: TGTGCCAGCACTTCGGGGGCGAACACCTACGAGCAGTACTTC. This sequence encodes CASTSGANTYEQYF.

This clone came up a few times. V usage is TRBV19 and J usage is TRBJ2-5, with D possibly being TRBD2 (6 bases). The CDR3 consists of 13 residues. Germline CDR1 is LNHDA and CDR2 is SQIVND (reference sequence). The V gene lost 6 bases and the J gene lost 1 base, with 9 bases spanning the gap. In nucleotides, the CDR3 is TGTGCCAGTAGAAAGGGACTCCAAGAGACCCAGTACTTC. Protein product: CASRKGLQETQYF.

In nucleotides, the CDR3 is TGTGCCAGCAAGGGACAGGTGACCTACGAGCAGTACTTC. The encoded protein is CASKGQVTYEQYF. J is TRBJ2-7 and V is TRBV2; TRBD1 matches 8 bases. J was trimmed by 2 bases and V by 7 bases; bases with no gene match: 4. This CDR3 contains 13 residues. Germline V gene lookup returns CDR1 SNHLY and CDR2 FYNNEI. Variable domain in full (rest from reference TRBV2 and TRBJ2-7): EPEVTQTPSHQVTQMGQEVILRCVPISNHLYFYWYRQILGQKVEFLVSFYNNEISEKSEIFDDQFSVERPDGSNFTLKIRSTKLEDSAMYFCASKGQVTYEQYFGPGTRLTVT.

The chain employs TRBV5-1 and TRBJ2-4; 7 nucleotides match TRBD2. Trimming removed 2 bases from V and 8 bases from J; junction bases left unmatched: 7. In germline, CDR1 is SGHRS, CDR2 YFSETQ. The CDR3 has 14 residues. Here the CDR3 DNA reads TGCGCCAGCAGCTTCGGACTAGAAAACCACATTCAGTACTTC. Residues: CASSFGLENHIQYF.

This chain links TRBV28 with TRBJ1-1; D is ambiguous. Germline V gives CDR1 MDHEN, CDR2 SYDVKM. The ends were cut back, 8 bases at V and 0 bases at J, with 7 bases in the middle. The CDR3 is 12 amino acids. This chain's CDR3 is CASAGMNTEAFF. CDR3 DNA: TGTGCCAGCGCCGGGATGAACACTGAAGCTTTCTTT.

This clone was counted a single time. Here the CDR3 DNA reads TGCGCCAGTGGGGCAGGGTACTCCTACGAGCAGTACTTC. As protein: CASGAGYSYEQYF. This chain uses TRBV5-1 with TRBJ2-7; a weak D match, TRBD1 (5 bases). Per germline, CDR1 SGHRS and CDR2 YFSETQ. V lost 8 bases to trimming and J lost 0 bases, with 12 bases between them. This CDR3 contains 13 residues. Variable domain in full (rest from reference TRBV5-1 and TRBJ2-7): KAGVTQTPRYLIKTRGQQVTLSCSPISGHRSVSWYQQTPGQGLQFLFEYFSETQRNKGNFPGRFSGRQFSNSRSEMNVSTLELGDSALYLCASGAGYSYEQYFGPGTRLTVT.